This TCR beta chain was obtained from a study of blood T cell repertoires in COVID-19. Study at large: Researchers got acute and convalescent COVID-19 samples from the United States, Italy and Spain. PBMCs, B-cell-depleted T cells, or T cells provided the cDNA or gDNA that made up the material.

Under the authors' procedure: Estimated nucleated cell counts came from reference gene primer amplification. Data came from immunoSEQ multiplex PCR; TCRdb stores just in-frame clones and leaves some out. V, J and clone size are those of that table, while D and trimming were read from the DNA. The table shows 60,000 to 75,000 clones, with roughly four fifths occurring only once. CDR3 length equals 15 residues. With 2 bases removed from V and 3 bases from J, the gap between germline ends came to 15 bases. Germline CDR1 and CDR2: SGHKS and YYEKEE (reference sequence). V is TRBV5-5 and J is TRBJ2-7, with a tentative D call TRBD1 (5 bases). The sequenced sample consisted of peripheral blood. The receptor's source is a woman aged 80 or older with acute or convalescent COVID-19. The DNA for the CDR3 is TGTGCCAGCAGCTTTGGTTTGTTAGGGGACTACGAGCAGTACTTC. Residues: CASSFGLLGDYEQYF.